Listed below are T cell receptor beta chains from one sample, sequenced in a study of blood T cell repertoires in COVID-19. Data came from immunoSEQ multiplex PCR; TCRdb stores just in-frame clones and leaves some out. The sample lists about 81,000 clones, roughly 82% occurring once. Sequencing was carried out using peripheral blood. Receptor source: a human donor in a cohort sampled during active COVID-19. The CDR3 runs from the conserved cysteine through the conserved F or W. Fields, in order: D gene, J gene, V gene, clone size, CDR3 DNA, CDR3 protein. A D gene is named only where the DNA matches it firmly. Clone size is given for some rows only: seen once, a few or many times, or a class if the clone is expanded.

D gene: TRBD1
J gene: TRBJ2-2
V gene: TRBV7-9
clone size: NA
CDR3 DNA: TGTGCCAGCAGCTTACCCTACGGACGGGACAGGATAAACACCGGGGAGCTGTTTTTT
CDR3 protein: CASSLPYGRDRINTGELFF

D gene: NA
J gene: TRBJ1-2
V gene: TRBV5-1
clone size: NA
CDR3 DNA: TGCGCCAGCAGCCCGGCCATCGGGGGATATGGCTACACCTTC
CDR3 protein: CASSPAIGGYGYTF

D gene: NA
J gene: TRBJ1-3
V gene: TRBV5-1
clone size: NA
CDR3 DNA: TGCGCCAGCAGCTTAAGGGGATCTGGAAACACCATATATTTT
CDR3 protein: CASSLRGSGNTIYF

D gene: NA
J gene: TRBJ2-5
V gene: TRBV7-2
clone size: NA
CDR3 DNA: TGTGCCAGCACCCCACTCACCCTGGTAGGGAGGGAGACCCAGTACTTC
CDR3 protein: CASTPLTLVGRETQYF

D gene: NA
J gene: TRBJ1-1
V gene: TRBV6-5
clone size: NA
CDR3 DNA: TGTGCCAGCAGTCCAAGAGCAACCAACACTGAAGCTTTCTTT
CDR3 protein: CASSPRATNTEAFF

D gene: TRBD2
J gene: TRBJ2-3
V gene: TRBV3-1/TRBV3-2
clone size: once
CDR3 DNA: TGTGCCAGCAGCCAGGGACTAGGTATAGCAAATACGCAGTATTTT
CDR3 protein: CASSQGLGIANTQYF

D gene: NA
J gene: TRBJ1-1
V gene: TRBV7-3
clone size: NA
CDR3 DNA: TGTGCCAGCAGTTTACAGGGTGGGAGGACTGAAGCTTTCTTT
CDR3 protein: CASSLQGGRTEAFF

D gene: NA
J gene: TRBJ1-4
V gene: TRBV19
clone size: NA
CDR3 DNA: TGTGCCAGTAGTATTGGGGCTCATAATGAAAAACTGTTTTTT
CDR3 protein: CASSIGAHNEKLFF

D gene: TRBD2
J gene: TRBJ2-1
V gene: TRBV18
clone size: NA
CDR3 DNA: TGTGCCAGCTCACCACCGAATAGCGGGGGGCGGAAGTTCTTC
CDR3 protein: CASSPPNSGGRKFF

D gene: NA
J gene: TRBJ1-5
V gene: TRBV6-2/TRBV6-3
clone size: few
CDR3 DNA: TGTGCCAGCAGTCCCCCTACAGGGAAGGCCCAGGGGAGCAATCAGCCCCAGCATTTT
CDR3 protein: CASSPPTGKAQGSNQPQHF

D gene: NA
J gene: TRBJ2-7
V gene: TRBV11-3
clone size: NA
CDR3 DNA: TGTGCCAGCAGCGGTTATTCGCCTCCTAGCTCCTACGAGCAGTACTTC
CDR3 protein: CASSGYSPPSSYEQYF

D gene: NA
J gene: TRBJ2-7
V gene: TRBV10-2
clone size: NA
CDR3 DNA: TGCGCCAGCAGTTCTAGCTACGAGCAGTACTTC
CDR3 protein: CASSSSYEQYF

D gene: TRBD2
J gene: TRBJ2-3
V gene: TRBV18
clone size: once
CDR3 DNA: TGTGCCAGCTCACCACCCGGACTAGCCGGAGATACGCAGTATTTT
CDR3 protein: CASSPPGLAGDTQYF